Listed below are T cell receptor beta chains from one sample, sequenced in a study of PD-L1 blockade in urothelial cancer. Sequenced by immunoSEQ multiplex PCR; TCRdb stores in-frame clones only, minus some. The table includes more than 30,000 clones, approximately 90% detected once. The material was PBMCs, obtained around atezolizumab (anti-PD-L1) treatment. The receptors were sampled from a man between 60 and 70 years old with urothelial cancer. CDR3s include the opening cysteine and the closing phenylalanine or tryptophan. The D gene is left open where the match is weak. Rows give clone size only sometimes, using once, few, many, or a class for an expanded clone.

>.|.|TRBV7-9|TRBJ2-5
CASSPFPLETQYF
TGTGCCAGCAGCCCGTTTCCCTTAGAGACCCAGTACTTC
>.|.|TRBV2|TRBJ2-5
CASSEDQGRVETQYF
TGTGCCAGCAGTGAAGATCAGGGAAGGGTAGAGACCCAGTACTTC
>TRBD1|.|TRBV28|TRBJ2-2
CASSSGQGVYTGELFF
TGTGCCAGCAGCTCGGGACAGGGGGTATACACCGGGGAGCTGTTTTTT
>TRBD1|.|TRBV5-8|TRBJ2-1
CADTGVSNEQFF
TGTGCCGATACAGGGGTGTCCAATGAGCAGTTCTTC
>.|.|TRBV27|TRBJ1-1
CASSPIDSYTEAFF
TGTGCCAGCAGTCCAATAGACAGCTACACTGAAGCTTTCTTT
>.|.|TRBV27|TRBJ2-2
CASSFLNTGELFF
TGTGCCAGCAGTTTTCTGAACACCGGGGAGCTGTTTTTT
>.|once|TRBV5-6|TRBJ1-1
CASSFVNRNTEAFF
TGTGCCAGCAGCTTCGTCAACAGGAACACTGAAGCTTTCTTT
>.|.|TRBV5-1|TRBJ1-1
CASSLAVSRENTEAFF
TGCGCCAGCAGCTTGGCCGTGAGCAGGGAAAACACTGAAGCTTTCTTT
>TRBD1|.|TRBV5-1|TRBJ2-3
CASSLGDRGSDTQYF
TGCGCCAGCAGCTTGGGGGACAGGGGATCGGATACGCAGTATTTT
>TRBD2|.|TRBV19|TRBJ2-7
CASSSRTSGTHEQYF
TGTGCCAGTAGTTCGCGGACTAGCGGGACTCACGAGCAGTACTTC
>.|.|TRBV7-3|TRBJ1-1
CASSPRQLNTEAFF
TGTGCCAGCAGCCCCCGACAGCTGAACACTGAAGCTTTCTTT
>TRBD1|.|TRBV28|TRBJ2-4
CASTIQGASNIQYF
TGTGCCAGCACCATACAGGGGGCATCAAACATTCAGTACTTC
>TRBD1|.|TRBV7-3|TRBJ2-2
CASSFFSTGGTGELFF
TGTGCCAGCAGCTTTTTTAGTACAGGGGGCACCGGGGAGCTGTTTTTT
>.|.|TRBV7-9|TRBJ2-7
CASSLASVYEQYF
TGTGCCAGCAGCTTAGCGTCCGTATACGAGCAGTACTTC
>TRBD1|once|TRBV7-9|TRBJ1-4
CASSLGTGERKLFF
TGTGCCAGCAGCTTGGGGACAGGGGAAAGGAAACTGTTTTTT
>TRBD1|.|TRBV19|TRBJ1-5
CASSIAPGGPQPQHF
TGTGCCAGTAGTATAGCGCCAGGGGGCCCCCAGCCCCAGCATTTT
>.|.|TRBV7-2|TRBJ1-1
CASSLRAGRETEAFF
TGTGCCAGCAGCTTAAGGGCGGGGCGGGAAACTGAAGCTTTCTTT
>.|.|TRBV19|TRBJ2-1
CASSVNVVENEQFF
TGTGCCAGTAGTGTTAACGTGGTAGAGAATGAGCAGTTCTTC
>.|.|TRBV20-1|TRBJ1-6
CSARDRHVLHF
TGCAGTGCTAGAGACAGACATGTCCTCCACTTT
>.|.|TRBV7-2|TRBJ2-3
CASSSVQTDTQYF
TGTGCCAGCAGCTCCGTACAGACAGATACGCAGTATTTT
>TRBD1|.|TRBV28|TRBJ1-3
CASSLTGSGNTIYF
TGTGCCAGCAGTCTGACAGGGTCTGGAAACACCATATATTTT
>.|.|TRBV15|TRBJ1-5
CATSRDHESLSAQHF
TGTGCCACCAGCAGAGATCACGAGTCGCTGTCGGCCCAGCATTTT
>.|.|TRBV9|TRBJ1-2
CASSVGSEHGYTF
TGTGCCAGCAGCGTAGGGAGTGAGCATGGCTACACCTTC
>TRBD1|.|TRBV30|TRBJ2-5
CAWSTQQGKETQYF
TGTGCCTGGAGTACACAACAGGGGAAAGAGACCCAGTACTTC
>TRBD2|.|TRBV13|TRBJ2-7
CASSPRIAGLPYEQYF
TGTGCCAGCAGCCCCCGGATAGCGGGTTTGCCCTACGAGCAGTACTTC
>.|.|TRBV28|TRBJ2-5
CASSGQRSQETQYF
TGTGCCAGCAGTGGACAGCGTAGTCAAGAGACCCAGTACTTC
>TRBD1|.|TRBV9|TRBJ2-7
CASSVEGGRHEQYF
TGTGCCAGCAGCGTAGAAGGGGGCAGGCACGAGCAGTACTTC
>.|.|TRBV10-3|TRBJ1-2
CAILSGVYGYTF
TGTGCCATCCTGTCCGGAGTCTATGGCTACACCTTC
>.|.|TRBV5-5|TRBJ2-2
CASSSQTPGGELFF
TGTGCCAGCAGCTCGCAGACCCCGGGTGGGGAGCTGTTTTTT
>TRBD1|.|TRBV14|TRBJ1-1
CASSIPGTGGREAFF
TGTGCCAGCAGCATACCCGGGACAGGGGGGCGTGAAGCTTTCTTT
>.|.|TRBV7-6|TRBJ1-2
CASSSGVGSNYGYTF
TGTGCCAGCAGCTCGGGGGTAGGATCGAACTATGGCTACACCTTC
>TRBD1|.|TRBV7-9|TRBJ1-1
CASSRGAQGAWSEAFF
TGTGCCAGCAGCCGAGGGGCACAGGGGGCCTGGAGTGAAGCTTTCTTT
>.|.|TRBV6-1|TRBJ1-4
CASSAQTVGNEKLFF
TGTGCCAGCAGTGCTCAGACAGTGGGAAATGAAAAACTGTTTTTT
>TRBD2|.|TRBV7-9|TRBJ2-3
CASSLLAGDSTDTQYF
TGTGCCAGCAGCCTCCTAGCGGGGGATAGCACAGATACGCAGTATTTT
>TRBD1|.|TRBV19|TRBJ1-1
CASSVPGQSTTEAFF
TGTGCCAGTAGTGTCCCGGGACAGTCAACCACTGAAGCTTTCTTT
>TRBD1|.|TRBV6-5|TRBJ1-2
CASRPDRASNYGYTF
TGTGCCAGCAGACCTGACAGGGCCTCTAACTATGGCTACACCTTC
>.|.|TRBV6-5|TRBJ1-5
CASRDTYRNQPQHF
TGTGCCAGCCGCGACACGTATCGCAATCAGCCCCAGCATTTT
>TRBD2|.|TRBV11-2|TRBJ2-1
CASSYSGGSLLNEQFF
TGTGCCAGCAGCTATAGCGGGGGGTCCCTTTTGAATGAGCAGTTCTTC
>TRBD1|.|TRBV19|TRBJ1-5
CASSLTGASNQPQHF
TGTGCCAGTAGTCTGACAGGGGCTAGCAATCAGCCCCAGCATTTT
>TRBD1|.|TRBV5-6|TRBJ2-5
CASSLEGDSLTEETQYF
TGTGCCAGCAGCTTGGAGGGGGACAGTCTCACGGAGGAGACCCAGTACTTC
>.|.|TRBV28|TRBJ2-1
CASSPQGGVYNEQFF
TGTGCCAGCAGTCCCCAGGGCGGGGTGTACAATGAGCAGTTCTTC
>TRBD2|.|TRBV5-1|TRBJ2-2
CASSTAGLSNTGELFF
TGCGCCAGCAGCACAGCGGGACTATCAAACACCGGGGAGCTGTTTTTT
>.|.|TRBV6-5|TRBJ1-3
CASVDRLSGNTIYF
TGTGCCAGCGTTGACAGGCTCTCTGGAAACACCATATATTTT
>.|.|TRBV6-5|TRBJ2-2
CASSYDNRDTGELFF
TGTGCCAGCAGTTATGATAACAGAGACACCGGGGAGCTGTTTTTT
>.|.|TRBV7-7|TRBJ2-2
CASSLEAGRTGELFF
TGTGCTAGCAGCTTAGAAGCAGGGCGAACCGGGGAGCTGTTTTTT
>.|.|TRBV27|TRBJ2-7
CASSFSEDSSYEQYF
TGTGCCAGCAGTTTTTCGGAGGACAGCTCCTACGAGCAGTACTTC
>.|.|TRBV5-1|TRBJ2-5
CASSQNGGGGPLETQYF
TGCGCCAGCAGCCAAAATGGGGGGGGCGGACCCCTAGAGACCCAGTACTTC
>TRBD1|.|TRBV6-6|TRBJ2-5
CASRKGAGQETQYF
TGTGCCAGCAGAAAGGGGGCAGGGCAAGAGACCCAGTACTTC
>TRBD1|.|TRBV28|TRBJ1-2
CASSLADRDRGGYTF
TGTGCCAGCAGTTTAGCCGACCGGGACAGGGGAGGCTACACCTTC
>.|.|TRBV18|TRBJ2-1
CASSPFDNHLTYNEQFF
TGTGCCAGCTCACCCTTCGACAACCACCTAACATACAATGAGCAGTTCTTC
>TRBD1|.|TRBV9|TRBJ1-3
CASSARQGSSGNTIYF
TGTGCCAGCAGCGCGCGACAGGGGAGCTCTGGAAACACCATATATTTT
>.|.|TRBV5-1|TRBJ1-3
CASSLGASGNTIYF
TGCGCCAGCAGCTTGGGAGCTTCTGGAAACACCATATATTTT
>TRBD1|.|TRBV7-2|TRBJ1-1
CASSLEFRGETEAFF
TGTGCCAGCAGCTTAGAGTTCAGGGGGGAAACTGAAGCTTTCTTT
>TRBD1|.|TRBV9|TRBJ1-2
CASSSDPTGLAYGYTF
TGTGCCAGCAGCTCCGACCCGACAGGGTTAGCCTATGGCTACACCTTC
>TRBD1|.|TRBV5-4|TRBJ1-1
CASSWDREQNTEAFF
TGTGCCAGCAGCTGGGACAGGGAACAGAACACTGAAGCTTTCTTT
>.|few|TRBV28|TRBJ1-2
CASSFGGGSYGYTF
TGTGCCAGCAGTTTCGGCGGAGGATCTTATGGCTACACCTTC
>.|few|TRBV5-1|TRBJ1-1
CASSLGELSTEAFF
TGCGCCAGCAGCTTGGGGGAGCTTTCCACTGAAGCTTTCTTT
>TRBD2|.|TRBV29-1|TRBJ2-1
CSVGRQGGDEQFF
TGCAGCGTTGGGCGTCAGGGAGGGGATGAGCAGTTCTTC
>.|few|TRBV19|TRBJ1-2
CASSQDSYYGYTF
TGTGCCAGTAGCCAAGACAGTTACTATGGCTACACCTTC